The clone carrying this T cell receptor (beta chain) was counted only a few times. Its antigen is as yet unknown. This sample was included in a study of blood T cells in healthy people across ages. Findings of the study overall: The unsorted PBMCs prevented any conclusive comparison of naive versus antigen-experienced cells.

Together with a sample-barcoded 5' primer, a J-beta primer mix was included in a second PCR lasting roughly 6 to 12 cycles. Via MiXCR, TCRdb re-called the 5' RACE reads, giving one row per CDR3 protein. The table records about 1.4 million distinct CDR3 sequences, 59% of them present only once. Sequenced input: blood. This clonotype was sampled from a man between 18 and 35 years old in good health.

CDR3 sequence (DNA): TGCAGAGCTGACAGGGAGCCCTACGAGCAGTACTTC. This gives the protein CRADREPYEQYF. The chain recombines TRBV20-1 with TRBJ2-7, with 7 bases fitting TRBD1. The CDR3 is 12 residues long. CDR1 and CDR2 (germline): DFQATT, SNEGSKA (reference sequence).